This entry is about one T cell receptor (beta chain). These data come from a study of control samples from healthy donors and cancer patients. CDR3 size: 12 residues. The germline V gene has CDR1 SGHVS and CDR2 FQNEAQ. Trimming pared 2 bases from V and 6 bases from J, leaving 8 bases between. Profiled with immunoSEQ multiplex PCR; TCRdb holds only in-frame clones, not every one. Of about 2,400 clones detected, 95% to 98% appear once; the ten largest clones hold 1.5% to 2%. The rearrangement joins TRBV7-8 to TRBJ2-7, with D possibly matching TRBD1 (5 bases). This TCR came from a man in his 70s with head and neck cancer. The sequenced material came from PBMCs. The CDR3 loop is CASSLSRVEQYF. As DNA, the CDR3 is TGTGCCAGCAGCTTATCCAGGGTCGAGCAGTACTTC.